These 32 T cell receptor beta chains were sequenced from one sample in a study of blood T cell repertoires in COVID-19. Produced via immunoSEQ multiplex PCR; TCRdb's table is partial and in-frame only. The repertoire holds some 350,000 clones, with around 82% as singletons. The sequencing input was peripheral blood. Receptors originate from a man aged 25 to 40 with active or convalescent COVID-19.

The chain joins TRBV7-9 to TRBJ2-1; D is perhaps TRBD1 (7 bases). V shed 0 bases and J shed 8 bases, with 26 bases lying between them. The CDR3 has 19 amino acids. The germline gives CDR1 SEHNR, CDR2 FQNEAQ (reference sequence). CDR3 DNA: TGTGCCAGCAGCTTAGCTCGGCCCCCCGACAGGGCGGGGATTGATGAGCAGTTCTTC. Translated, it gives CASSLARPPDRAGIDEQFF.

The J gene is TRBJ1-2, the V gene TRBV24-1; D is unclear. This CDR3 has 13 amino acids. V was cut by 7 bases and J by 1 base, with 9 bases left in between. Germline loops: CDR1 KGHDR, CDR2 SFDVKD. Here the CDR3 DNA reads TGTGCCACCAGCGAGAGCCTTAACTATGGCTACACCTTC. Its translation: CATSESLNYGYTF.

This chain joins TRBV5-1 and TRBJ2-7; D perhaps matches TRBD2 (5 bases). The V end was cut by 3 bases, the J end by 0 bases, with 10 bases between. There are 14 residues in the CDR3. Germline CDR1 is SGHRS and CDR2 is YFSETQ. DNA for the CDR3: TGCGCCAGCAGCTCCGGGATGCTCTCCTACGAGCAGTACTTC. Its protein is CASSSGMLSYEQYF.

This rearrangement joins TRBV7-2 to TRBJ2-5; D may be TRBD1 (9 bases). The V gene lost 5 bases and the J gene lost 4 bases, with 29 bases spanning the gap. The CDR3 sequence is 19 residues long. Germline V lookup: CDR1 SGHTA, CDR2 FQGNSA. The CDR3 is CASSPGGGQGVGRRETQYF. CDR3 in DNA: TGTGCCAGCAGCCCCGGGGGGGGACAGGGCGTCGGGAGGAGAGAGACCCAGTACTTC.

Comment on this clone: This sample includes further DNA sequences coding for the same CDR3. The chain carries TRBV15 and TRBJ1-6; a weak D match, TRBD1 (5 bases). V was clipped by 5 bases and J by 7 bases, with 15 bases between them. CDR1 and CDR2 from the germline V gene are LNHNV and YYDKDF (reference sequence). The CDR3 has 15 residues. The CDR3 DNA reads as TGTGCCACCAGCCGGAGCCGGGACTTAAATTCACCCCTCCACTTT. Its translation is CATSRSRDLNSPLHF.

The J gene is TRBJ1-4, the V gene TRBV7-2, with TRBD1 identical over 7 bases. V dropped 2 bases and J dropped 7; count of bases not matched to a gene: 4. This CDR3 spans 14 amino acids. Germline assignment: CDR1 SGHTA and CDR2 FQGNSA. CDR3 amino acids: CASSLRGQGEKLFF. CDR3 sequence (DNA): TGTGCCAGCAGCTTAAGGGGGCAAGGTGAAAAACTGTTTTTT.

The chain employs TRBV11-3 and TRBJ2-7, with TRBD1 as a possible D gene (6 bases). Germline V CDR1 and CDR2: SGHNT, YENEEA. V was clipped by 1 base and J by 0 bases, with 13 bases between them. This CDR3 comprises 16 residues. The CDR3: CASSLGGGKDSYEQYF. The CDR3 nucleotides are TGTGCCAGCAGCTTAGGAGGGGGTAAGGACTCCTACGAGCAGTACTTC.

About this clone: The CDR3 does not end in the conserved phenylalanine or tryptophan, so this is likely a read error. It is unclear where the CDR3 begins or ends on the DNA, so no DNA is shown, and the CDR3 is as TCRdb lists it. The J gene is TRBJ1-1, the V gene TRBV2. In germline, CDR1 is SNHLY, CDR2 FYNNEI. The CDR3 length is 8 residues, termini included. The CDR3 is CAILEEAV.

The chain employs TRBV11-3 and TRBJ1-2; 9 positions match TRBD1. The germline gives CDR1 SGHNT, CDR2 YENEEA. With 6 bases clipped from V and 7 bases from J, the junction kept 9 bases outside the gene matches. There are 14 residues in the CDR3. The CDR3 DNA sequence: TGTGCCAGCAGTCCAAACGGACAGGGGAGTGGCTACACCTTC. It encodes CASSPNGQGSGYTF.

This clone was counted a single time. This chain uses TRBV5-1 with TRBJ2-3, with 8 bases identical to TRBD1. Per germline, CDR1 SGHRS and CDR2 YFSETQ. V shed 4 bases, J shed 11 bases, and the junction held 9 bases outside the gene matches. The CDR3 length is 13 residues. The CDR3 DNA reads TGCGCCAGCAGCCGAGACAGGGGTCTGGAGCAGTATTTT. Translation gives CASSRDRGLEQYF.

The chain couples TRBV27 to TRBJ1-5; 7 bases align to TRBD1. Germline-derived CDR1 and CDR2 are MNHEY and SMNVEV (reference sequence). The CDR3 is 14 amino acids. Losses at the gene ends were 5 bases for V and 5 bases for J; bases not matched to a gene: 6. DNA for the CDR3: TGTGCCAGCAGTCTGACAGGGTGGCATCAGCCCCAGCATTTT. Translated: CASSLTGWHQPQHF.

This chain links TRBV10-3 with TRBJ2-7; 14 positions match TRBD2. With V trimmed by 2 bases and J by 0 bases, 9 bases remained unmatched. The length of the CDR3 is 19 residues. Per germline, CDR1 ENHRY and CDR2 SYGVKD. The CDR3 nucleotides read TGTGCCATCAGTGAGCCTAGACTAGCGGGGGGGCCCAGCTCCTACGAGCAGTACTTC. This encodes CAISEPRLAGGPSSYEQYF.

The chain links TRBV18 to TRBJ2-7; 11 bases align to TRBD1. Germline loops: CDR1 KGHSH, CDR2 LQKENI. The ends lost 11 bases at V and 5 bases at J; junction bases unmatched: 8. The CDR3 is made up of 13 amino acids. The chain's CDR3 is CASTPGQGDEQYF. The CDR3 bases are TGTGCCTCGACACCGGGACAGGGGGACGAGCAGTACTTC.

This chain connects TRBV6-4 to TRBJ1-3; the D gene is possibly TRBD1 (6 bases). The CDR3 consists of 17 residues. Trimming took 8 bases from V and 0 from J, leaving 20 bases between them. Germline assignment: CDR1 MRHNA and CDR2 SNTAGT. In nucleotides, the CDR3 is TGTGCCAGCGTAACAGGGATAGTCTTTAGCTCTGGAAACACCATATATTTT. Its translation: CASVTGIVFSSGNTIYF.

This CDR3 reads CATGRRGLAGGTDTQYF. In nucleotides, the CDR3 is TGTGCCACCGGCCGCCGCGGACTAGCGGGGGGCACAGATACGCAGTATTTT. The rearrangement uses TRBV24-1 and TRBJ2-3; 13 nucleotides match TRBD2. The CDR3 extends over 17 amino acids. In germline, CDR1 is KGHDR, CDR2 SFDVKD. V gave up 9 bases and J gave up 1 base; unmatched junction bases: 9.

The CDR3 loop reads CASSPGGDKDSPLHF. The CDR3 DNA reads TGTGCCAGCTCACCAGGAGGAGATAAAGATTCACCCCTCCACTTT. This chain joins TRBV18 and TRBJ1-6; no reliable D call. The CDR3 consists of 15 residues. The germline V gene has CDR1 KGHSH and CDR2 LQKENI. V lost 2 bases and J lost 8, with 13 bases in between. The complete variable domain, with remaining parts taken from reference TRBV18 and TRBJ1-6, reads NAGVMQNPRHLVRRRGQEARLRCSPMKGHSHVYWYRQLPEEGLKFMVYLQKENIIDESGMPKERFSAEFPKEGPSILRIQQVVRGDSAAYFCASSPGGDKDSPLHFGNGTRLTVT.

The chain carries TRBV11-2 and TRBJ2-2, with a weak D call TRBD2 (6 bases). V was clipped by 5 bases and J by 4 bases, with 11 bases between them. CDR1 and CDR2 from the germline V gene are SGHAT and FQNNGV. The CDR3 covers 14 residues. The CDR3 spells CASSRGVSTGELFF. The CDR3 DNA is TGTGCCAGCAGCCGCGGGGTTAGCACCGGGGAGCTGTTTTTT.

The chain is built from TRBV11-1 and TRBJ2-1; 8 positions match TRBD1. Germline lookup yields CDR1 SGHAT and CDR2 FQDESV (reference sequence). V trimming: 0 bases; J trimming: 3 bases; junction bases outside the gene matches: 1. This CDR3 region has 15 residues. The CDR3 loop is CASSLADRDYNEQFF. DNA of the CDR3: TGTGCCAGCAGCTTAGCGGACAGGGACTACAATGAGCAGTTCTTC.

The chain combines TRBV11-2 with TRBJ1-2, with D perhaps TRBD1 (5 bases). CDR1 and CDR2 from the germline V gene are SGHAT and FQNNGV. The CDR3 is made up of 13 amino acids. The V and J ends lost 9 bases and 4 bases respectively, with 15 bases between them. DNA for the CDR3: TGTGCCAGTCTCGGGGGGGAGGTCTATGGCTACACCTTC. Amino acids: CASLGGEVYGYTF. The whole variable domain, filled in from reference TRBV11-2 and TRBJ1-2, reads EAGVAQSPRYKIIEKRQSVAFWCNPISGHATLYWYQQILGQGPKLLIQFQNNGVVDDSQLPKDRFSAERLKGVDSTLKIQPAKLEDSAVYLCASLGGEVYGYTFGSGTRLTVV.

In its sample, this clone was seen once. This rearrangement joins TRBV27 to TRBJ1-2, with D possibly TRBD1 on 5 matching bases. Trimming shortened V by 1 base and J by 8 bases, and 17 bases separated the two germline ends. The CDR3 contains 15 residues. CDR1 is MNHEY and CDR2 is SMNVEV in the germline V gene (reference sequence). CDR3 coding DNA: TGTGCCAGCAGTTTATGGGGCAAAAACCCCGGCGGCTACACCTTC. Translated, it gives CASSLWGKNPGGYTF.

CDR3 in DNA: TGTGCCATCAAAGACAGGGGCGGCGAGACCCAGTACTTC. It yields the protein CAIKDRGGETQYF. This chain uses TRBV10-3 with TRBJ2-5; 8 bases fit TRBD1. V gave up 7 bases and J gave up 5 bases; unmatched junction bases: 6. Germline V lookup: CDR1 ENHRY, CDR2 SYGVKD. The CDR3 contains 13 residues.

The chain is built from TRBV10-3 and TRBJ2-7; 11 bases line up with TRBD2. This CDR3 region has 15 residues. Germline trimming cut 3 bases from V and 3 bases from J; bases unmatched to any gene: 4. The V gene's germline CDR1 is ENHRY and CDR2 SYGVKD. The CDR3 DNA is TGTGCCATCAGTGATACCGGGACTAGCGGCTACGAGCAGTACTTC. This encodes CAISDTGTSGYEQYF.

The rearrangement links TRBV28 to TRBJ2-5; 8 nucleotides line up with TRBD2. V lost 7 bases and J lost 5; bases outside the gene matches: 9. The CDR3 runs 14 residues. CDR1 is MDHEN and CDR2 is SYDVKM in the germline V gene. CDR3 in amino acids: CASTRAGRVETQYF. In DNA form, the CDR3 reads TGTGCCAGCACTCGCGCCGGGAGGGTTGAGACCCAGTACTTC.

The chain carries TRBV7-9 and TRBJ2-2; D unclear. Germline V gene data show CDR1 as SEHNR and CDR2 as FQNEAQ (reference sequence). V was trimmed by 5 bases and J by 4 bases, leaving 8 bases between them. The CDR3 length is 13 residues. In DNA form, the CDR3 reads TGTGCCAGCAGCCCGGGTCGCACCGGGGAGCTGTTTTTT. Translating it yields CASSPGRTGELFF.

V usage is TRBV6-2 or TRBV6-3 and J usage is TRBJ2-7; TRBD1 is a possible D gene (6 bases). Germline-derived CDR1 and CDR2 are MNHEY and SVGEGT. The V end lost 5 bases, the J end lost 6 bases, and 14 bases lay between the germline ends. The CDR3 covers 13 residues. The CDR3 is CASSPTRGGEQYF. In nucleotides, the CDR3 is TGTGCCAGCAGTCCGACAAGAGGGGGCGAGCAGTACTTC.

DNA for the CDR3: TGTGCCAGCAGACAAAACACCGGGGAGCTGTTTTTT. Translated: CASRQNTGELFF. The chain has TRBV5-4 and TRBJ2-2; D ambiguous. V lost 5 bases to trimming and J lost 2 bases, with 4 bases between them. Germline assignment: CDR1 SGHNT and CDR2 YYREEE (reference sequence). This CDR3 has 12 amino acids. The full variable domain, with the rest looked up from reference TRBV5-4 and TRBJ2-2, is ETGVTQSPTHLIKTRGQQVTLRCSSQSGHNTVSWYQQALGQGPQFIFQYYREEENGRGNFPPRFSGLQFPNYSSELNVNALELDDSALYLCASRQNTGELFFGEGSRLTVL.

J is TRBJ1-5 and V is TRBV12-3 or TRBV12-4; D perhaps matches TRBD1 (5 bases). This CDR3 spans 13 amino acids. Between the trimmed V and J ends, which lost 6 bases and 7 bases, there was a span of 13 bases. The CDR3 loop reads CASRRGDGQPQHF. Written as DNA, the CDR3 is TGTGCCAGCAGGCGGGGGGATGGGCAGCCCCAGCATTTT.

This rearrangement joins TRBV19 to TRBJ2-2, with D possibly being TRBD2 (6 bases). CDR3 length equals 15 residues. The V end was cut by 5 bases, the J end by 2 bases, with 12 bases between. Germline loops: CDR1 LNHDA, CDR2 SQIVND (reference sequence). The CDR3 sequence: CASSLSGYNTGELFF. CDR3 DNA sequence: TGTGCCAGTAGTCTTAGCGGTTATAACACCGGGGAGCTGTTTTTT.

V and J are TRBV30 and TRBJ2-2, with 16 bases identical to TRBD2. The CDR3 contains 20 residues. Germline V gene data show CDR1 as GTSNPN and CDR2 as SVGIG (reference sequence). Trimming removed 1 base from V and 6 bases from J; junction bases left unmatched: 14. CDR3 nucleotide sequence: TGTGCCTGGAGTGATTTCCTTTTAGGGACTAGCGGGAGGGCCGCCGGGGAGCTGTTTTTT. It yields the protein CAWSDFLLGTSGRAAGELFF.

CDR3 DNA sequence: TGTGCCAGCAGCCAAGTACATCTAGGAGATACGCAGTATTTT. Translated, it gives CASSQVHLGDTQYF. The chain is built from TRBV3-1 (or the pseudogene TRBV3-2) and TRBJ2-3; unclear D gene. V was trimmed by 1 base and J by 5 bases, leaving 10 bases between them. Germline V gene sequence: CDR1 LGHDT, CDR2 YNNKEL (reference sequence). The CDR3 totals 14 residues.

The rearrangement joins TRBV19 to TRBJ2-1, with TRBD2 identical over 7 bases. This CDR3 has 15 amino acids. V was clipped by 3 bases and J by 8 bases; unmatched bases: 10. In germline, CDR1 is LNHDA, CDR2 SQIVND (reference sequence). The DNA of the CDR3 is TGTGCCAGTAGTATTTCTAGCGGAGCCCATGATGAGCAGTTCTTC. Protein: CASSISSGAHDEQFF.

The rearrangement links TRBV15 to TRBJ2-7; 11 bases agree with TRBD1. The CDR3 is 14 residues long. J was trimmed by 5 bases and V by 4 bases; bases with no gene match: 4. The germline V gene has CDR1 LNHNV and CDR2 YYDKDF (reference sequence). CDR3 nucleotides: TGTGCCACCAGCACCCGGACAGGGGGCCACGAGCAGTACTTC. This codes for CATSTRTGGHEQYF.